This TCR beta chain came from a study of blood T cell repertoires in COVID-19. Study overall: Samples of COVID-19 (acute and convalescent) were obtained from the United States, Italy and Spain. Sources were T cells, B-cell-depleted T cells, or PBMCs; the material itself was cDNA or gDNA.

Germline V gene sequence: CDR1 KGHSH, CDR2 LQKENI. The CDR3 has 15 amino acids. V trimming: 3 bases; J trimming: 7 bases; junction bases outside the gene matches: 8. Authors' data handling: Amplifying reference gene primers gave estimates of nucleated cell counts. Assay: immunoSEQ multiplex PCR; the TCRdb copy retains only in-frame clones and omits some. V, J and clone size are those of that table, while D and trimming were read from the DNA. The sample records around 200,000 clones, 87% being singletons. Specimen: peripheral blood. The rearrangement links TRBV18 to TRBJ2-2; 7 bases line up with TRBD1. The TCR comes from a man in his fifties or sixties who had recovered from COVID-19. CDR3 nucleotides: TGTGCCAGCTCACCTTTTACAGGGGAAAGCGGGGAGCTGTTTTTT. Translation gives CASSPFTGESGELFF.